This T cell receptor (beta chain) was recorded in a study of blood T cell repertoires in COVID-19. The CDR3 is made up of 14 amino acids. Germline lookup yields CDR1 SGHAT and CDR2 FQNNGV. The junction had 9 bases not matched to a gene; V was cut back by 5 bases and J by 9 bases. Per the original data handling: Amplifying reference gene primers gave estimates of nucleated cell counts. Libraries were prepared by immunoSEQ multiplex PCR; TCRdb keeps only in-frame clonotypes and omits some of them. Clone size and V and J calls were adopted from that table, with D and trimming inferred from the DNA. Of about 210,000 clones listed, approximately 82% are singletons.

This clonotype was obtained from a man aged 45 to 65 with active or convalescent COVID-19. Source material: peripheral blood. The rearrangement uses TRBV11-2 and TRBJ2-4, with 8 bases lining up with TRBD1. The CDR3 spells CASSPTTGAGIQYF. DNA of the CDR3: TGTGCCAGCAGCCCGACGACAGGGGCGGGCATTCAGTACTTC.